A single T cell receptor beta chain is shown here with its context. Here immunoSEQ multiplex PCR was the method, and the copy in TCRdb shows in-frame clones only, minus some. The sample lists some 140,000 clones; about 76% were seen once. The data belong to a study of blood T cell repertoires in COVID-19. As for the study in general: PBMCs, B-cell-depleted T cells, or T cells provided the cDNA or gDNA that made up the material.

The CDR3 runs to 13 residues. V was shortened by 3 bases and J by 6 bases, with 12 bases between the two germline ends. Germline V lookup: CDR1 LGHNA, CDR2 YNFKEQ. The receptor's source is an elderly man with acute or convalescent COVID-19. The chain joins TRBV4-2 to TRBJ2-7; D is perhaps TRBD1 (5 bases). The sequencing input was peripheral blood. CDR3 sequence: CASSHAPGREQYF. DNA for the CDR3: TGTGCCAGCAGCCACGCCCCAGGGCGCGAGCAGTACTTC.